This entry lists 8 T cell receptor beta chains sequenced from one sample in a study of blood T cell repertoires in COVID-19. Generated by immunoSEQ multiplex PCR, the TCRdb table keeps only in-frame clones and is missing some. Among 170,000 or so clones listed, more than 75% were seen once. The specimen was PBMCs or T cells enriched from blood (not recorded which). These receptors were obtained from a woman in her forties or fifties who had recovered from COVID-19.

J is TRBJ1-3 and V is TRBV19; possible D gene TRBD1, 5 bases. Per germline, CDR1 LNHDA and CDR2 SQIVND (reference sequence). The CDR3 sequence is 14 residues long. Trimming removed 3 bases at V and 0 bases at J, with 6 bases between. The CDR3 nucleotides are TGTGCCAGTAGTATGACAGACTCTGGAAACACCATATATTTT. Translated, it gives CASSMTDSGNTIYF.

The chain has TRBV28 and TRBJ2-5, with 7 bases fitting TRBD1. The V segment lost 2 bases and the J segment 2 bases; nucleotides outside the gene matches: 5. Germline lookup yields CDR1 MDHEN and CDR2 SYDVKM. This CDR3 is 15 amino acids long. The DNA for the CDR3 is TGTGCCAGCAGTTTAGGGCTCAGGGGGCAAGAGACCCAGTACTTC. Protein: CASSLGLRGQETQYF. The full variable domain, rest sourced from reference TRBV28 and TRBJ2-5, is DVKVTQSSRYLVKRTGEKVFLECVQDMDHENMFWYRQDPGLGLRLIYFSYDVKMKEKGDIPEGYSVSREKKERFSLILESASTNQTSMYLCASSLGLRGQETQYFGPGTRLLVL.

The rearrangement joins TRBV6-5 to TRBJ1-5, with unresolved D. V lost 6 bases, J lost 5 bases, and 17 bases lay in between. This CDR3 spans 15 amino acids. From germline, CDR1 is MNHEY and CDR2 SVGAGI. The CDR3 spells CASSVLREGHQPQHF. CDR3 nucleotides: TGTGCCAGCAGCGTGTTACGCGAGGGCCATCAGCCCCAGCATTTT.

The chain carries TRBV15 and TRBJ1-5, with a tentative D call TRBD1 (5 bases). V lost 4 bases, J lost 2 bases, and 12 bases lay in between. From germline, CDR1 is LNHNV and CDR2 YYDKDF (reference sequence). This CDR3 region has 15 residues. The CDR3 bases are TGTGCCACCAGCATGGAGCAGGGTGGCAATCAGCCCCAGCATTTT. Amino acids: CATSMEQGGNQPQHF. The full variable domain, with the rest looked up from reference TRBV15 and TRBJ1-5, is DAMVIQNPRYQVTQFGKPVTLSCSQTLNHNVMYWYQQKSSQAPKLLFHYYDKDFNNEADTPDNFQSRRPNTSFCFLDIRSPGLGDTAMYLCATSMEQGGNQPQHFGDGTRLSIL.

V is TRBV6-5 and J is TRBJ2-1, with a tentative D call TRBD2 (5 bases). The germline gives CDR1 MNHEY, CDR2 SVGAGI. This CDR3 spans 13 amino acids. Trimming removed 5 bases at V and 10 bases at J, with 15 bases between. CDR3 DNA sequence: TGTGCCAGCAGTCTGTACCTAGCATTGGAGCAGTTCTTC. It is translated as CASSLYLALEQFF.

J is TRBJ2-7 and V is TRBV19; D might be TRBD2 (5 bases). The CDR3 contains 16 residues. V lost 5 bases and J lost 2, with 19 bases in between. In germline, CDR1 is LNHDA, CDR2 SQIVND (reference sequence). DNA of the CDR3: TGTGCCAGTAGTCCCCCGCCCCGCTCGAGGGCCTACGAGCAGTACTTC. Protein sequence: CASSPPPRSRAYEQYF.

The chain employs TRBV4-1 and TRBJ1-4; TRBD1 is a possible D gene (5 bases). Trimming cost V 0 bases and J 5 bases, with 10 bases left between them. CDR1 MGHRA and CDR2 YSYEKL come from the germline V gene. This CDR3 region has 15 residues. CDR3 in amino acids: CASSQDPGSNEKLFF. The CDR3 nucleotides are TGCGCCAGCAGCCAAGATCCAGGGTCAAATGAAAAACTGTTTTTT.

The chain combines TRBV29-1 with TRBJ2-3, with TRBD2 matching over 15 bases. The V and J ends lost 4 bases and 0 bases, in that order; junction bases with no gene match: 2. The CDR3 consists of 16 residues. Looked up from germline, CDR1 is SQVTM and CDR2 is ANQGSEA. The DNA for the CDR3 is TGCAGCGTTGTAGGGACTAGCGGGGGGAGCACAGATACGCAGTATTTT. This translates into CSVVGTSGGSTDTQYF.